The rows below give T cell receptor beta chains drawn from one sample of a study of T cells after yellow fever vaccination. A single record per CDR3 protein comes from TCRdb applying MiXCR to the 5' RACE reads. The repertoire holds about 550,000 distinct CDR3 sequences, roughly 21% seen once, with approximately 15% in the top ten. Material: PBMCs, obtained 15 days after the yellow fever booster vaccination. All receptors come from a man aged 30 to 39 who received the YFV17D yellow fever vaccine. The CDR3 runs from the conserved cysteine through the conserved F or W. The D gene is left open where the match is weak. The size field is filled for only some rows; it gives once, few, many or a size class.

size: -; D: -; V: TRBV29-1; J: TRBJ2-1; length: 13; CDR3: CSVKLGIYNEQFF; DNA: TGCAGCGTGAAACTAGGAATCTACAATGAGCAGTTCTTC
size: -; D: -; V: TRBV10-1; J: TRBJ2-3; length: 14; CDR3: CASTLGRNRDTQYF; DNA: TGCGCCAGCACCCTGGGACGGAACCGGGATACGCAGTATTTT
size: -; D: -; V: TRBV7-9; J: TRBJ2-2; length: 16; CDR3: CASSSPRGSVNQELFF; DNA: TGTGCCAGCAGCTCACCCAGGGGTTCGGTAAACCAGGAGCTGTTTTTT
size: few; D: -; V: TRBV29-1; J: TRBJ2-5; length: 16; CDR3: CSVEDPAEPVGETQYF; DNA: TGCAGCGTTGAAGATCCAGCGGAACCGGTAGGGGAGACCCAGTACTTC
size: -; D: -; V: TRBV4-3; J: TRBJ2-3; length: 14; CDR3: CASSRRGDTDTQYF; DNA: TGCGCCAGCAGCCGAAGGGGGGACACAGATACGCAGTATTTT
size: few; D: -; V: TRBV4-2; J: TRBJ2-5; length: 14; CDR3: CASSQDGGRGSQYF; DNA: TGTGCCAGCAGCCAAGATGGGGGTAGAGGGTCCCAGTACTTC
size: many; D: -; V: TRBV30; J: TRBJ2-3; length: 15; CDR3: CAWKSFTGKTDTQYF; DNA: TGTGCCTGGAAATCGTTTACAGGGAAAACAGATACGCAGTATTTT
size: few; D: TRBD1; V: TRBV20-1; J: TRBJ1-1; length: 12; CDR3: CSGAGGQTEAFF; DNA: TGCAGCGGGGCAGGGGGCCAGACTGAAGCTTTCTTT
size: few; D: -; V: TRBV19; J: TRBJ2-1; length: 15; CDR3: CASSRAGFSYNEQFF; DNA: TGTGCCAGTAGTCGAGCGGGCTTCTCCTACAATGAGCAGTTCTTC
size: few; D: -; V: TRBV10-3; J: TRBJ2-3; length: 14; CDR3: CAISERENTDTQYF; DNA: TGTGCCATCAGTGAGCGGGAGAACACAGATACGCAGTATTTT